This T cell receptor (beta chain) derives from a study of T cells expressing NK-cell markers (dated by TCRdb to between 2020 and 2021). Describing the broader study: About eight donors provided sorted CD3+CD56+NKG2C+, CD3+CD56+NKG2C- and CD3+CD56-NKG2C+ T-cell subsets, whose TCR beta-chain repertoires were profiled. Of the eight sequenced donors, seven were found to be HCMV-seropositive and one was found to be HCMV-seronegative. All eight donors whose samples were sequenced were randomly selected healthy volunteers, three of them men and five women. The libraries were sequenced on Illumina HiSeq 2000/2500, MiSeq or NextSeq, producing 2 x 150 bp reads.

The CDR3 starts with the cysteine, ends with the phenylalanine, and has 14 residues. A DNA sequence was not provided. CDR1 and CDR2 (SGHVS, FNYEAQ) derive from the germline V gene. These reads were obtained on an Illumina HiSeq 2000. 5'RACE template switching, by which a universal primer site and unique molecular identifiers were added, was used to make TCR beta cDNA libraries. Synthesis of cDNA was primed from the TCR beta constant segment and was followed by two consecutive PCR amplification steps. Per the original workflow: MIGEC was used to demultiplex reads and group the reads by UMI, and MiTCR was used to assemble and quantify clonotypes. To exclude erroneous sequences, only TCR cDNA sequences supported by at least two reads were retained. The tcR package was used for downstream repertoire analysis, with clonotypes matched between fractions based on CDR3 nucleotide sequence plus V segment. Antigen specificity was annotated against VDJdb with VDJmatch, allowing one amino acid substitution in CDR3. Based on TCRdb reprocessing of the reads, there is one entry per CDR3 protein sequence, and DNA is missing. TCRdb, not the original authors, processed these V and J calls. This sample's table lists some 150,000 distinct CDR3 sequences. The top ten clones comprise around 35% of the sample.

Broad study findings and their caveats: Those dominant clonotypes were again the most abundant among CD3+CD56-NKG2C+ cells in a handful of donors, at about 28.3-60.1%. Whether the expanded NKG2C-expressing T cell clones were specific for HCMV antigens was left unclear. In over 5 donors, the dominant CD3+CD56+NKG2C+ clonotypes were among the top 10 CD8+ clonotypes and accounted for about 1.0-7.5% of CD8+ T cells.

HCMV-specific IgG was detected in serum with a commercial ELISA kit to determine HCMV serostatus. Ficoll density gradient centrifugation was used to isolate peripheral blood mononuclear cells from blood. Concerning this clonotype: Its cognate antigen has yet to be identified.

The chain links TRBV7-6 with TRBJ2-1. The TCR sequence derives from a woman aged 45 to 65 in good health. Donor details come from another sample of the same person, matched by shared clones. The sample taken for sequencing was blood T cells: a sorted CD56 or NKG2C T cell subset, CD4+ or CD8+ T cells, or bulk PBMC T cells (not recorded which). This receptor has the CDR3 CASSFSGKGGEQFF.